What follows describes a single T cell receptor beta chain. Only in-frame clones appear in the TCRdb table, and some are missing; sequencing was by immunoSEQ multiplex PCR. The table records approximately 240,000 clones, about nine tenths of them present only once. Trimming removed 5 bases at V and 7 bases at J, with 17 bases between. This CDR3 contains 15 residues. In germline, CDR1 is PRHDT, CDR2 FYEKMQ (reference sequence). This record belongs to a study of blood T cell repertoires in COVID-19. The sequenced material came from PBMCs or T cells enriched from blood (not recorded which). The receptor's source is a woman aged 18-29 years who had recovered from COVID-19. The chain recombines TRBV13 with TRBJ1-4, with D tentatively TRBD1 (5 bases). The CDR3 DNA is TGTGCCAGCAGCCCCGAAGGGGCCAGGAGTGAAAAACTGTTTTTT. The encoded protein is CASSPEGARSEKLFF.